This TCR beta chain was profiled in a study of naive and memory T cell subsets. Germline V gene lookup returns CDR1 DFQATT and CDR2 SNEGSKA (reference sequence). V trimming: 3 bases; J trimming: 0 bases; junction bases outside the gene matches: 6. The CDR3 is 17 residues long. An equimolar mix of two oligonucleotides served as the beta constant-region primer for TRBC1 and TRBC2. The ligated cDNA underwent four PCR rounds using SP2 and nested alpha and beta constant-region primers. The cDNA 3' end received a ligated single-stranded oligonucleotide carrying the SP2 primer and a 12-nucleotide UMI. TCRdb reprocessed the UMI-ligation and nested PCR reads via MiXCR and lists one record per CDR3 protein. The sample shows over 100,000 distinct CDR3 sequences, roughly 32% of them seen only once. To note about this clonotype: As yet, its antigen is unknown.

Broader study findings: Clonotypes are single alpha or beta chains, not paired receptors.

The V and J genes are TRBV20-1 and TRBJ2-5; 14 bases agree with TRBD2. The sequenced sample was central memory CD4+ T cells from blood. The sequence was collected from a human donor in good health. The CDR3 reads CSASGTSGSVYQETQYF. CDR3 in DNA: TGCAGTGCTAGTGGGACTAGCGGGAGCGTGTACCAAGAGACCCAGTACTTC.